This passage covers 29 T cell receptor beta chains from one sample sequenced in a study of regulatory T cells in long-lasting Graves disease. Time point given: newly diagnosed GD, antithyroid drugs for less than 3 months. Following extraction of RNA from PBMCs, that RNA was used to make the TCR library. According to the study, TCR beta libraries were built with iRepertoire HTBI primers and CDR3-region Arm-PCR. From the multiplex PCR reads, TCRdb called clonotypes with MiXCR, one entry per CDR3 protein. This sample carries about 420,000 distinct CDR3 sequences, about 15% of them seen once, and the ten largest clones take roughly 23%. This same sample was also taken into another study, of T cells in Graves' hyperthyroidism and ophthalmopathy.

Material: peripheral blood mononuclear cells (PBMCs), obtained at new diagnosis, from a patient treated with antithyroid drugs. Receptor source: a young woman with Graves disease.

This clonotype came up many times. This rearrangement joins TRBV30 to TRBJ2-3; D is undetermined. Germline V gene data show CDR1 as GTSNPN and CDR2 as SVGIG (reference sequence). Trimming pared 2 bases from V and 5 bases from J, leaving 2 bases between. This CDR3 is 10 amino acids long. The CDR3 loop reads CAWSLDTQYF. In DNA, the CDR3 is TGTGCCTGGAGTTTAGATACGCAGTATTTT.

This clonotype appeared many times. The CDR3 sequence: CSAAKRRDARETQYF. The CDR3 nucleotides are TGCAGTGCTGCTAAACGCCGGGACGCCAGGGAGACCCAGTACTTC. The rearrangement uses TRBV20-1 and TRBJ2-5; the D call may be TRBD1 or TRBD2 (5 bases each). Per germline, CDR1 DFQATT and CDR2 SNEGSKA (reference sequence). The V and J ends lost 5 bases and 5 bases respectively, with 21 bases between them. The CDR3 has 15 residues.

This clonotype was picked up many times. The gene calls are TRBV12-3 or TRBV12-4 and TRBJ1-5, with D hard to call. With 3 bases removed from V and 4 bases from J, the gap between germline ends came to 10 bases. The CDR3 sequence is 14 residues long. CDR3 in amino acids: CASSLGSENQPQHF. CDR3 in DNA: TGTGCCAGCAGTTTGGGTTCAGAAAATCAGCCCCAGCATTTT.

The chain links TRBV7-9 to TRBJ2-7, with 11 bases fitting TRBD2. V trimming: 5 bases; J trimming: 0 bases; junction bases outside the gene matches: 6. Germline-derived CDR1 and CDR2 are SEHNR and FQNEAQ (reference sequence). The CDR3 runs to 16 residues. This chain's CDR3 is CASSTQTSGSSYEQYF. CDR3 in DNA: TGTGCCAGCAGCACTCAAACTAGCGGGAGCTCCTACGAGCAGTACTTC.

There are many counts of this clonotype. The V and J genes are TRBV7-2 and TRBJ2-7; 10 nucleotides align to TRBD2. The CDR3 consists of 15 residues. Germline CDR1 SGHTA, CDR2 FQGNSA. J lost 6 bases, V lost 1 base, and 6 bases had no gene match. The CDR3 DNA reads TGTGCCAGCAGCTTAGAGCTAGCGGGAGCGGTCGAGCAGTACTTC. Its translation: CASSLELAGAVEQYF.

This clonotype was seen ten or more times. The chain uses TRBV7-2 and TRBJ2-1; 10 positions match TRBD1. The CDR3 runs 13 residues. Germline trimming cut 5 bases from V and 10 bases from J; bases unmatched to any gene: 5. The V gene's germline CDR1 is SGHTA and CDR2 FQGNSA. Here the CDR3 reads CASSEGQGLEQFF. The DNA for the CDR3 is TGTGCCAGCAGCGAGGGACAGGGGCTCGAGCAGTTCTTC. The entire variable domain, with the rest obtained from reference TRBV7-2 and TRBJ2-1, is as follows: GAGVSQSPSNKVTEKGKDVELRCDPISGHTALYWYRQSLGQGLEFLIYFQGNSAPDKSGLPSDRFSAERTGGSVSTLTIQRTQQEDSAVYLCASSEGQGLEQFFGPGTRLTVL.

This clonotype was observed at least ten times. This rearrangement joins TRBV24-1 to TRBJ2-1, with TRBD1 matching 8 bases. The J segment lost 4 bases and the V segment lost 2 bases, leaving 6 bases of the junction unmatched. This CDR3 is built from 16 residues. CDR1 and CDR2 (germline): KGHDR, SFDVKD. CDR3 protein: CATSDSVGQGYNEQFF. CDR3 coding DNA: TGTGCCACCAGTGATTCAGTAGGACAGGGTTACAATGAGCAGTTCTTC.

This clonotype was observed at least ten times. The chain combines TRBV24-1 with TRBJ2-1; 7 bases are shared with TRBD2. V lost 3 bases and J lost 0; bases outside the gene matches: 4. Per the germline V gene, CDR1 is KGHDR and CDR2 is SFDVKD. This CDR3 spans 16 amino acids. CDR3 sequence reads: CATSDESGNSYNEQFF. Written as DNA, the CDR3 is TGTGCCACCAGTGATGAAAGCGGGAACTCCTACAATGAGCAGTTCTTC.

This clonotype appeared a few times. This sequence joins TRBV6-5 and TRBJ2-5; 7 positions agree with TRBD1. This CDR3 region has 15 residues. Germline V gene lookup returns CDR1 MNHEY and CDR2 SVGAGI. The ends lost 2 bases at V and 4 bases at J; junction bases unmatched: 7. CDR3 region: CASSYEGALGETQYF. CDR3 bases: TGTGCCAGCAGTTACGAGGGGGCGCTTGGAGAGACCCAGTACTTC.

The rearrangement joins TRBV6-1 to TRBJ2-3; 7 nucleotides line up with TRBD2. Germline CDR1 MNHNS, CDR2 SASEGT. The CDR3 spans 16 residues. V was clipped by 4 bases and J by 0 bases; unmatched bases: 7. The CDR3 DNA reads TGTGCCAGCAGTGGGAGCCTAGCGGCTAGCACAGATACGCAGTATTTT. It codes for CASSGSLAASTDTQYF.

This clonotype was detected ten times or more. V and J are TRBV27 and TRBJ1-1; no reliable D call. The germline V gene has CDR1 MNHEY and CDR2 SMNVEV (reference sequence). Deletions cut 1 base from V and 0 bases from J, with 6 bases between. This CDR3 region has 14 residues. Here the CDR3 reads CASSLFGMNTEAFF. CDR3 coding DNA: TGTGCCAGCAGTTTATTCGGCATGAACACTGAAGCTTTCTTT.

This clonotype was recorded many times. This CDR3 reads CASRERGSQYF. The CDR3 bases are TGTGCCAGCAGGGAGAGGGGATCCCAGTACTTC. J is TRBJ2-5 and V is TRBV12-3 or TRBV12-4; D is tentatively TRBD1 or TRBD2 (5 bases each). Trimming took off 6 bases at V and 9 bases at J, with 11 bases between the two ends. The CDR3 sequence is 11 residues long.

On this clonotype itself: This could be a read error, since a much larger clone is one nucleotide away. The V gene is TRBV7-8, the J gene TRBJ2-7; 12 bases match TRBD2. V trimming: 5 bases; J trimming: 7 bases; junction bases outside the gene matches: 9. CDR1 is SGHVS, CDR2 FQNEAQ, per germline. This CDR3 is built from 15 residues. The CDR3 sequence: CASSRTSGIYNEQYF. The DNA for the CDR3 is TGTGCCAGCAGCCGGACTAGCGGGATCTACAATGAGCAGTACTTC.

This clonotype appeared a few times. One junction end disagrees with the germline gene, perhaps due to a read error. The chain employs TRBV5-1 and TRBJ2-1; D might be TRBD1 (7 bases). Germline-derived CDR1 and CDR2 are SGHRS and YFSETQ. CDR3 length: 13 residues. CDR3: CASSPQGGTERFF. CDR3 in DNA: TGCGCCAGCAGCCCCCAGGGGGGTACAGAGCGGTTCTTC.

This clonotype was counted ten times or more. This chain joins TRBV28 and TRBJ1-2; no reliable D call. The germline CDR1 and CDR2 sequences are MDHEN and SYDVKM. The V end was cut by 6 bases, the J end by 6 bases, with 17 bases between. The CDR3 runs 14 residues. The CDR3 is CASRPTTAGHGYTF. CDR3 sequence (DNA): TGTGCCAGCAGACCCACGACCGCCGGCCATGGCTACACCTTC.

This chain links TRBV3-1 with TRBJ2-1, with 7 bases lining up with TRBD2. J gave up 0 bases and V 0 bases, and 11 bases lay outside the gene matches. The CDR3 is 19 residues long. Germline-derived CDR1 and CDR2 are LGHDT and YNNKEL (reference sequence). The CDR3 loop reads CASSQDSATSFVSYNEQFF. DNA for the CDR3: TGTGCCAGCAGCCAAGATTCGGCGACTAGCTTCGTCTCCTACAATGAGCAGTTCTTC.

This clonotype was recorded at least ten times. This sequence joins TRBV28 and TRBJ2-7; no reliable D call. The V end lost 1 base, the J end lost 7 bases, and 8 bases lay between the germline ends. The CDR3 is 12 amino acids. CDR1 is MDHEN and CDR2 is SYDVKM in the germline V gene. Written as DNA, the CDR3 is TGTGCCAGCAGTTTATTTATCAGTGAGCAGTACTTC. Amino acids: CASSLFISEQYF. Full variable domain (remainder filled in from reference TRBV28 and TRBJ2-7): DVKVTQSSRYLVKRTGEKVFLECVQDMDHENMFWYRQDPGLGLRLIYFSYDVKMKEKGDIPEGYSVSREKKERFSLILESASTNQTSMYLCASSLFISEQYFGPGTRLTVT.

This clonotype has ten or more counts. The chain carries TRBV12-3 or TRBV12-4 and TRBJ2-7; 7 positions match TRBD2. The junction had 11 bases not matched to a gene; V was cut back by 3 bases and J by 3 bases. The CDR3 totals 16 residues. The chain's CDR3 is CASSLGSGGKVYEQYF. The CDR3 DNA reads as TGTGCCAGCAGTTTGGGTTCGGGGGGAAAGGTCTACGAGCAGTACTTC.

With regard to this clonotype: It is likely a read error, because the conserved phenylalanine at the end of the CDR3 is missing. No DNA is shown, since the ends of the CDR3 on it are uncertain; the CDR3 is the one TCRdb lists. The rearrangement links TRBV11-2 to TRBJ2-7; TRBD1 is taken as the D call from the table, unchecked against the DNA. The CDR3 spans 16 amino acids, including both terminal residues. Germline-derived CDR1 and CDR2 are SGHAT and FQNNGV. This CDR3 reads CASSLAGQGGTGEEYL.

V usage is TRBV3-1 and J usage is TRBJ1-3, with D uncertain. The germline V gene encodes CDR1 LGHDT and CDR2 YNNKEL (reference sequence). Trimming removed 4 bases from V and 2 bases from J, with 12 bases in between. CDR3 size: 15 residues. CDR3 protein: CASSPRWDPGNTIYF. DNA for the CDR3: TGTGCCAGCAGCCCCCGGTGGGATCCTGGAAACACCATATATTTT.

The chain couples TRBV7-2 to TRBJ2-7; D ambiguous. Germline CDR1 SGHTA, CDR2 FQGNSA. Between the trimmed V and J ends, which lost 5 bases and 0 bases, there was a span of 8 bases. This CDR3 is built from 13 residues. The CDR3 bases are TGTGCCAGCAGCCAAACCCCCTCCTACGAGCAGTACTTC. This codes for CASSQTPSYEQYF.

This chain's CDR3 is CASSSLTSGRSEETQYF. CDR3 nucleotide sequence: TGTGCCAGCAGTTCCTTGACTAGCGGGAGGTCGGAAGAGACCCAGTACTTC. This chain joins TRBV28 and TRBJ2-5, with TRBD2 matching over 13 bases. This CDR3 is 17 amino acids long. Trimming took 4 bases from V and 3 from J; bases not matched to a gene: 8. Germline V CDR1 and CDR2: MDHEN, SYDVKM.

This clonotype occurred a few times. The chain couples TRBV7-6 to TRBJ2-6, with D possibly TRBD1 on 5 matching bases. CDR3 length: 16 amino acids. V lost 5 bases and J 0 bases, leaving 11 bases between the germline ends. From germline, CDR1 is SGHVS and CDR2 FNYEAQ. CDR3 nucleotide sequence: TGTGCCAGCAGCCTCCGACAGTACTCTGGGGCCAACGTCCTGACTTTC. Amino acids: CASSLRQYSGANVLTF.

This clonotype was recorded a few times. This sequence joins TRBV12-3 or TRBV12-4 and TRBJ2-7, with D maybe TRBD1 (6 bases). Trimming removed 3 bases at V and 0 bases at J, with 18 bases between. The CDR3 spans 17 residues. CDR3 nucleotide sequence: TGTGCCAGCAGTTTTCAGATGGACAGCGCAACCTCCTACGAGCAGTACTTC. This gives the protein CASSFQMDSATSYEQYF.

This clonotype was detected a few times. A far larger clone is one base from this, pointing to a likely read error. V usage is TRBV7-9 and J usage is TRBJ2-3, with D maybe TRBD2 (5 bases). V was shortened by 6 bases and J by 0 bases, with 16 bases between the two germline ends. Germline lookup yields CDR1 SEHNR and CDR2 FQNEAQ (reference sequence). CDR3 length: 16 residues. CDR3 amino acids: CASSSRLTGSTDTQYF. CDR3 DNA: TGTGCCAGCAGTTCCCGACTAACGGGAAGCACAGATACGCAGTATTTT.

This clonotype was seen a handful of times. The chain joins TRBV7-9 to TRBJ1-2; D is uncertain. CDR1 SEHNR and CDR2 FQNEAQ come from the germline V gene (reference sequence). V lost 1 base and J lost 5, with 11 bases in between. The CDR3 covers 14 residues. Here the CDR3 reads CASSLGASGYGYTF. CDR3 nucleotide sequence: TGTGCCAGCAGCTTAGGGGCCAGCGGATATGGCTACACCTTC.

In its sample, this clonotype was seen many times. CDR3 protein: CASSSGQGKNEQYF. The CDR3 nucleotides read TGTGCCAGCAGCTCCGGACAGGGGAAGAACGAGCAGTACTTC. This sequence joins TRBV13 and TRBJ2-7; 9 bases align to TRBD1. Germline CDR1 and CDR2: PRHDT and FYEKMQ (reference sequence). V gave up 4 bases and J gave up 5 bases; unmatched junction bases: 6. The CDR3 has 14 residues.

The sample holds many counts of this clonotype. The chain joins TRBV24-1 to TRBJ2-1, with 8 bases fitting TRBD2. Germline CDR1 is KGHDR and CDR2 is SFDVKD. V shed 5 bases, J shed 8 bases, and the junction held 4 bases outside the gene matches. This CDR3 contains 13 residues. DNA of the CDR3: TGTGCCACCAGTGGACTAGCGCGCGATGAGCAGTTCTTC. It is translated as CATSGLARDEQFF.

This clonotype was detected ten times or more. V usage is TRBV2 and J usage is TRBJ2-5, with D possibly matching TRBD2 (6 bases). Germline V gene lookup returns CDR1 SNHLY and CDR2 FYNNEI. The CDR3 has 14 residues. V was clipped by 4 bases and J by 5 bases, with 14 bases between them. The CDR3 sequence is CASSGVLAWETQYF. The CDR3 DNA sequence: TGTGCCAGCAGTGGGGTACTAGCTTGGGAGACCCAGTACTTC.